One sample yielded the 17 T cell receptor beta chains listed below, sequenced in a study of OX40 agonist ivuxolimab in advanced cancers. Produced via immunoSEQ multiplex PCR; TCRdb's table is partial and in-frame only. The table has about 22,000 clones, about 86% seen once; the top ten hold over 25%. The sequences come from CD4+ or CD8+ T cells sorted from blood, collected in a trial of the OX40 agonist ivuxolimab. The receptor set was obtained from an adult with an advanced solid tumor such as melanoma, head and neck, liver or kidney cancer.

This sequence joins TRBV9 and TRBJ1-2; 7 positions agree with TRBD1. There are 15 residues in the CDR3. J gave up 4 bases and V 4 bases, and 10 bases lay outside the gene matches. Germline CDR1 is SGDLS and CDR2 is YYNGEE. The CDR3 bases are TGTGCCAGCAGCTCGGGACAGACAATGGTCTATGGCTACACCTTC. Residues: CASSSGQTMVYGYTF.

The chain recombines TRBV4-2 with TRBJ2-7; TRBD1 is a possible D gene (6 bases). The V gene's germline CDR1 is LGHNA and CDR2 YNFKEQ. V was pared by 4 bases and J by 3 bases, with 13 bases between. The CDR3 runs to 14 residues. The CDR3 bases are TGTGCCAGCAGCCCTCCCGGGACATACTACGAGCAGTACTTC. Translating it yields CASSPPGTYYEQYF.

CDR3 nucleotides: TGTGCCAGCAGTTTAATATCTCGAACTCCAGGGAATGAAAAACTGTTTTTT. Encoded protein: CASSLISRTPGNEKLFF. This chain uses TRBV28 with TRBJ1-4, with D possibly being TRBD1 (5 bases). Per germline, CDR1 MDHEN and CDR2 SYDVKM. Trimming cost V 2 bases and J 5 bases, with 18 bases left between them. This CDR3 has 17 amino acids. Variable domain in full (rest from reference TRBV28 and TRBJ1-4): DVKVTQSSRYLVKRTGEKVFLECVQDMDHENMFWYRQDPGLGLRLIYFSYDVKMKEKGDIPEGYSVSREKKERFSLILESASTNQTSMYLCASSLISRTPGNEKLFFGSGTQLSVL.

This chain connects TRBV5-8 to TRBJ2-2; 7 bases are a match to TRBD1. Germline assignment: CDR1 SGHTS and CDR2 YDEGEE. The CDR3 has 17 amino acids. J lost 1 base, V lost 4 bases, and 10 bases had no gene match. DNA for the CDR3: TGTGCCAGCAGCCGAACCCCGACAGGGTGGAACACCGGGGAGCTGTTTTTT. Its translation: CASSRTPTGWNTGELFF.

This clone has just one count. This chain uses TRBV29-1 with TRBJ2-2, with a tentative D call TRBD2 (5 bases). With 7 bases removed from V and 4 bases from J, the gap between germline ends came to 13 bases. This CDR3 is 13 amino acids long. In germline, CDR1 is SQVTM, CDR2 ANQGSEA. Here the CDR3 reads CSASERVTGELFF. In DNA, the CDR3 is TGCAGCGCCTCAGAGAGGGTCACCGGGGAGCTGTTTTTT.

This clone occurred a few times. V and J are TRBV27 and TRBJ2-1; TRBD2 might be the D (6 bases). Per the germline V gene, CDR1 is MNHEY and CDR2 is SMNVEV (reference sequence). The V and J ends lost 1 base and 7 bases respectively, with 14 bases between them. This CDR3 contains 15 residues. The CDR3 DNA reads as TGTGCCAGCAGTTTATTACGGGAGAAAGCAAATGAGCAGTTCTTC. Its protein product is CASSLLREKANEQFF.

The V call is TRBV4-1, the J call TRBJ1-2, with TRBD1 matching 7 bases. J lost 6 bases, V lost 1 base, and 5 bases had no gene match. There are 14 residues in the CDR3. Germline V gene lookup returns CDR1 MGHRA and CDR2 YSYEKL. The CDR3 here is CASSQGRGLDGYTF. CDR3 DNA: TGCGCCAGCAGCCAAGGGAGGGGGCTGGATGGCTACACCTTC.

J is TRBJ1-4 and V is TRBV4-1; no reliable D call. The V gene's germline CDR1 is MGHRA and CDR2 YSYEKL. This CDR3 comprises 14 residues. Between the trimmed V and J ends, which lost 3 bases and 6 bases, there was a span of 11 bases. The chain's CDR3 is CASSHPGVDEKLFF. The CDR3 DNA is TGCGCCAGCAGCCACCCGGGCGTGGATGAAAAACTGTTTTTT.

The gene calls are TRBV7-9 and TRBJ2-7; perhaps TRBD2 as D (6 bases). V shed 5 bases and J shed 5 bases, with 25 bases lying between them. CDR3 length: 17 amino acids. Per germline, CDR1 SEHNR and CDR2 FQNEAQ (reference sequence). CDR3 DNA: TGTGCCAGCAGCAAATCGTTTATACCCCGGGAGATCGACGAGCAGTACTTC. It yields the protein CASSKSFIPREIDEQYF.

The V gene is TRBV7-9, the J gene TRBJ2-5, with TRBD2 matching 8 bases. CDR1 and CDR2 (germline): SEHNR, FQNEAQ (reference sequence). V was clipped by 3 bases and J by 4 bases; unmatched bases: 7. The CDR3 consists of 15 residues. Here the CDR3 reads CASSLPGLEGETQYF. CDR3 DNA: TGTGCCAGCAGCTTGCCGGGACTAGAGGGAGAGACCCAGTACTTC.

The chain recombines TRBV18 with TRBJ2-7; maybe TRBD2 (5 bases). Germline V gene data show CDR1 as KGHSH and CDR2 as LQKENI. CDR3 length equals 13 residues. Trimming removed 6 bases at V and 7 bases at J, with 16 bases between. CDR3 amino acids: CASSPDWGEEQYF. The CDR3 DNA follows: TGTGCCAGCTCGCCGGACTGGGGTGAAGAGCAGTACTTC. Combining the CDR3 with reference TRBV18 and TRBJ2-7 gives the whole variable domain NAGVMQNPRHLVRRRGQEARLRCSPMKGHSHVYWYRQLPEEGLKFMVYLQKENIIDESGMPKERFSAEFPKEGPSILRIQQVVRGDSAAYFCASSPDWGEEQYFGPGTRLTVT.

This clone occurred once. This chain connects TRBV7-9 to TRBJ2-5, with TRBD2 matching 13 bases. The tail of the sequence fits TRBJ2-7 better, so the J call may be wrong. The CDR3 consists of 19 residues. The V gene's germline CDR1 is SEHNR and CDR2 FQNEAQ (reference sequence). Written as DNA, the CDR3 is TGTGCCAGCAGCCCTACTCCGGGACTAGCGGGATCCACCGCCTACGAGCAGTACTTC. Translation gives CASSPTPGLAGSTAYEQYF.

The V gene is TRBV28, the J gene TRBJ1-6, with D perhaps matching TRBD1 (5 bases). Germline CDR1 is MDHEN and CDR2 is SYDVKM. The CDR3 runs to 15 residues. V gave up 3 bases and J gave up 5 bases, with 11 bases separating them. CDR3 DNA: TGTGCCAGCAGTTTTCAAGGGACCCATAATTCACCCCTCCACTTT. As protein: CASSFQGTHNSPLHF.

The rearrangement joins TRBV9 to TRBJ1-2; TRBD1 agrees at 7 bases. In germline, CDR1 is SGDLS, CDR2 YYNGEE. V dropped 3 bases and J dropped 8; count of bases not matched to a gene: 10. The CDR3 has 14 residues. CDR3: CASSDLTGYGGYTF. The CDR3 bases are TGTGCCAGCAGCGACCTGACAGGGTATGGGGGCTACACCTTC. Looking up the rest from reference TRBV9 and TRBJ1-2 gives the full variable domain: DSGVTQTPKHLITATGQRVTLRCSPRSGDLSVYWYQQSLDQGLQFLIQYYNGEERAKGNILERFSAQQFPDLHSELNLSSLELGDSALYFCASSDLTGYGGYTFGSGTRLTVV.

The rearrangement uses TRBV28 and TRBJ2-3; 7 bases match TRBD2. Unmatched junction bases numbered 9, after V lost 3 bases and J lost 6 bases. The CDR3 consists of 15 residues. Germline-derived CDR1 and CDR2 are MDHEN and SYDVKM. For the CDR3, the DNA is TGTGCCAGCAGTTTTGTGGCGGGAGTGGGGGATACGCAGTATTTT. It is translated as CASSFVAGVGDTQYF. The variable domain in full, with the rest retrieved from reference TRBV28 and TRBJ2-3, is DVKVTQSSRYLVKRTGEKVFLECVQDMDHENMFWYRQDPGLGLRLIYFSYDVKMKEKGDIPEGYSVSREKKERFSLILESASTNQTSMYLCASSFVAGVGDTQYFGPGTRLTVL.

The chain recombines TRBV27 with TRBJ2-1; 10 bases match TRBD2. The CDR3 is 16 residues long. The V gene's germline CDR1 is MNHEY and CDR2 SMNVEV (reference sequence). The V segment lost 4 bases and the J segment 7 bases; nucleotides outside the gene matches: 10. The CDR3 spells CASSSWTSGGGNEQFF. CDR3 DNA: TGTGCCAGCAGTTCGTGGACTAGCGGAGGGGGGAATGAGCAGTTCTTC.

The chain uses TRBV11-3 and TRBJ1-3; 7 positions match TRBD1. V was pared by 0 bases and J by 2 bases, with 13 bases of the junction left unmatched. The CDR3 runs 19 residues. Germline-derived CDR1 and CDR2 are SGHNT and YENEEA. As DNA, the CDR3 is TGTGCCAGCAGCTTAGATCTCGGGAACAGGGGTTCTCCTGGAAACACCATATATTTT. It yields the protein CASSLDLGNRGSPGNTIYF.